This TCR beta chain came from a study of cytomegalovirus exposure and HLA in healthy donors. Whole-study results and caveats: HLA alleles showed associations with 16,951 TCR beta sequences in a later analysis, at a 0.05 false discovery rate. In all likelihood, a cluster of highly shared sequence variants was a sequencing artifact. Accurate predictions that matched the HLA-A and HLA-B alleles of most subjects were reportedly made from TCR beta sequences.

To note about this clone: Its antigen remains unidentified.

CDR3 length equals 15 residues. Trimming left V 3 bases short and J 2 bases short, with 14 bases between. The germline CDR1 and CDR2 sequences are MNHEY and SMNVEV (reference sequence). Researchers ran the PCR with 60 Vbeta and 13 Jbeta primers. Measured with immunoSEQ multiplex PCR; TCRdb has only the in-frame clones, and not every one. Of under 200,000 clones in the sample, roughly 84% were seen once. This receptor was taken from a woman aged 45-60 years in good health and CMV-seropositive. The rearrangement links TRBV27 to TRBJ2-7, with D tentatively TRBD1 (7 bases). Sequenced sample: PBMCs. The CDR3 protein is CASSFFRGETYEQYF. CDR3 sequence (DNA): TGTGCCAGCAGTTTCTTCAGGGGGGAGACCTACGAGCAGTACTTC.